The 27 T cell receptor beta chains presented below share a single source sample, sequenced in a study of cytomegalovirus exposure and HLA in healthy donors. Researchers ran the PCR with 60 Vbeta and 13 Jbeta primers. Sequencing used immunoSEQ multiplex PCR; TCRdb keeps in-frame clones, though not all of them. The profile shows tens of thousands of clones, 6.5% to 8% of them singletons. Sequencing was carried out using PBMCs. These receptors were collected from a middle-aged man in good health and CMV-seronegative.

The rearrangement links TRBV9 to TRBJ2-3, with no clear D. The germline gives CDR1 SGDLS, CDR2 YYNGEE. The CDR3 is 14 residues long. V dropped 0 bases and J dropped 3 bases, with 8 bases sitting between them. This CDR3 is CASSVELPTDTQYF. The CDR3 nucleotides read TGTGCCAGCAGCGTAGAACTACCTACAGATACGCAGTATTTT.

The chain carries TRBV5-4 and TRBJ2-1; TRBD1 matches at 9 bases. This CDR3 has 16 residues. From germline, CDR1 is SGHNT and CDR2 YYREEE (reference sequence). V lost 4 bases to trimming and J lost 0 bases; unmatched junction nucleotides: 5. CDR3 in amino acids: CASSPGQGSSYNEQFF. CDR3 DNA: TGTGCCAGCAGCCCCGGACAGGGGAGCTCCTACAATGAGCAGTTCTTC.

This clone was detected only a few times. The genes are TRBV30 and TRBJ2-3, with no clear D. The germline CDR1 and CDR2 sequences are GTSNPN and SVGIG (reference sequence). This CDR3 has 13 amino acids. V was pared by 3 bases and J by 2 bases, with 9 bases between. DNA of the CDR3: TGTGCCTGGAGCCACTTCCACACAGATACGCAGTATTTT. This translates into CAWSHFHTDTQYF.

The rearrangement uses TRBV5-8 and TRBJ2-7; 8 bases agree with TRBD2. Germline assignment: CDR1 SGHTS and CDR2 YDEGEE. Trimming at V came to 4 bases and at J to 0 bases, leaving 6 bases not matched to a gene. CDR3 length: 15 residues. CDR3: CASSPRAGGSYEQYF. In DNA, the CDR3 is TGTGCCAGCAGCCCGAGGGCGGGAGGCTCCTACGAGCAGTACTTC.

This clone was picked up a small number of times. The V gene is TRBV10-2, the J gene TRBJ2-7; 8 positions agree with TRBD1. Trimming at V came to 10 bases and at J to 3 bases, leaving 14 bases not matched to a gene. CDR3 length equals 15 residues. The germline gives CDR1 WSHSY, CDR2 SAAADI. The CDR3 DNA sequence: TGCGCCACCCGTACGAGGACAGGGCCTTTCTACGAGCAGTACTTC. Protein: CATRTRTGPFYEQYF.

This sequence joins TRBV6-5 and TRBJ1-6; D call uncertain. Germline V CDR1 and CDR2: MNHEY, SVGAGI. The CDR3 totals 15 residues. V shed 5 bases and J shed 10 bases, with 18 bases lying between them. This CDR3 reads CASSPGEGGKSPLHF. DNA of the CDR3: TGTGCCAGCAGTCCCGGAGAGGGCGGAAAGTCACCCCTCCACTTT.

This clone was observed a handful of times. The gene calls are TRBV14 and TRBJ2-1; 14 bases are a match to TRBD2. The CDR3 has 14 residues. Germline trimming cut 5 bases from V and 9 bases from J; bases unmatched to any gene: 3. Germline V gives CDR1 SGHDN, CDR2 FVKESK. In DNA form, the CDR3 reads TGTGCCAGCAGCAGGGGACTAGCGGGAGTTGAGCAGTTCTTC. Translation: CASSRGLAGVEQFF.

The rearrangement links TRBV28 to TRBJ2-2; a weak D match, TRBD2 (6 bases). The CDR3 contains 13 residues. From germline, CDR1 is MDHEN and CDR2 SYDVKM. V gave up 6 bases and J gave up 6 bases, with 11 bases separating them. The chain's CDR3 is CASSRRLAGELFF. The DNA for the CDR3 is TGTGCCAGCAGCCGTAGACTAGCCGGGGAGCTGTTTTTT.

The CDR3 reads CASSEGRTSLNTGELFF. CDR3 nucleotide sequence: TGTGCCAGCAGTGAAGGGAGGACTAGTTTAAACACCGGGGAGCTGTTTTTT. The rearrangement links TRBV6-1 to TRBJ2-2, with 7 positions matching TRBD2. The trim removed 1 base at V and 2 bases at J, leaving 7 bases unmatched. CDR3 length equals 17 residues. Germline V gene sequence: CDR1 MNHNS, CDR2 SASEGT.

This clone has more than one count but fewer than ten. The gene calls are TRBV4-2 and TRBJ2-1; possibly TRBD2 for D (5 bases). The CDR3 has 16 residues. CDR1 is LGHNA and CDR2 is YNFKEQ in the germline V gene. The germline V and J ends were trimmed by 0 bases and 4 bases, with 13 bases remaining between them. The CDR3 DNA sequence: TGTGCCAGCAGCCAAGATTTTAGCGCGACTTACAATGAGCAGTTCTTC. This gives the protein CASSQDFSATYNEQFF.

This clone was seen only a few times. The chain combines TRBV6-5 with TRBJ1-6; perhaps TRBD1 as D (6 bases). This CDR3 spans 12 amino acids. V gave up 8 bases and J gave up 7 bases, with 9 bases separating them. The germline V gene encodes CDR1 MNHEY and CDR2 SVGAGI. CDR3 sequence (DNA): TGTGCCAGCTGTCAGGGGAATTCACCCCTCCACTTT. This encodes CASCQGNSPLHF.

The sample holds a few counts of this clone. The chain joins TRBV18 to TRBJ1-5, with TRBD1 matching 7 bases. CDR1 and CDR2 from the germline V gene are KGHSH and LQKENI. After removal of 6 bases from V and 6 bases from J, the junction contained 11 bases not matched to a gene. This CDR3 comprises 15 residues. The DNA of the CDR3 is TGTGCCAGCTCCCTAGAGACAGGGTCTGTTCAGCCCCAGCATTTT. The encoded protein is CASSLETGSVQPQHF.

This clone turned up a few times. The chain joins TRBV10-3 to TRBJ1-1, with TRBD1 matching 8 bases. The CDR3 loop spans 14 amino acids. V trimming: 4 bases; J trimming: 1 base; junction bases outside the gene matches: 2. Germline loops: CDR1 ENHRY, CDR2 SYGVKD. The CDR3 bases are TGTGCCATCAGTGGGACAGGGACGAACACTGAAGCTTTCTTT. Protein sequence: CAISGTGTNTEAFF.

The CDR3 loop reads CASAEKGGKNIQYF. The CDR3 DNA is TGCGCCAGCGCTGAGAAAGGCGGGAAAAACATTCAGTACTTC. V usage is TRBV5-1 and J usage is TRBJ2-4; D possibly corresponds to TRBD2 (5 bases). V dropped 7 bases and J dropped 4 bases, with 15 bases sitting between them. CDR3 length equals 14 residues. Germline V gene data show CDR1 as SGHRS and CDR2 as YFSETQ.

The J gene is TRBJ2-3, the V gene TRBV7-8; 11 bases match TRBD2. The CDR3 loop spans 16 amino acids. V lost 3 bases, J lost 0 bases, and 2 bases stayed unmatched. CDR1 and CDR2 (germline): SGHVS, FQNEAQ. The chain's CDR3 is CASSFGTSGSTDTQYF. The CDR3 DNA reads as TGTGCCAGCAGCTTCGGGACTAGCGGTAGCACAGATACGCAGTATTTT. Variable domain in full (rest from reference TRBV7-8 and TRBJ2-3): GAGVSQSPRYKVAKRGQDVALRCDPISGHVSLFWYQQALGQGPEFLTYFQNEAQLDKSGLPSDRFFAERPEGSVSTLKIQRTQQEDSAVYLCASSFGTSGSTDTQYFGPGTRLTVL.

This clone was found a few times. The genes are TRBV27 and TRBJ1-5; 9 bases line up with TRBD1. V was pared by 0 bases and J by 5 bases, with 5 bases of the junction left unmatched. Germline V gives CDR1 MNHEY, CDR2 SMNVEV (reference sequence). The CDR3 extends over 16 amino acids. CDR3 protein: CASSLSGDRVDQPQHF. DNA for the CDR3: TGTGCCAGCAGTTTATCTGGGGACAGGGTTGATCAGCCCCAGCATTTT.

This clone appeared a few times. The V gene is TRBV7-9, the J gene TRBJ1-2; D not resolved. V lost 1 base, J lost 7 bases, and 4 bases lay in between. The germline V gene encodes CDR1 SEHNR and CDR2 FQNEAQ (reference sequence). This CDR3 comprises 11 residues. As DNA, the CDR3 is TGTGCCAGCAGCTTAGACTTTGGCTACACCTTC. It translates to CASSLDFGYTF.

This chain connects TRBV5-6 to TRBJ1-3, with D possibly matching TRBD1 (6 bases). Between the trimmed V and J ends, which lost 0 bases and 4 bases, there was a span of 14 bases. Germline CDR1 SGHDT, CDR2 YYEEEE. The CDR3 has 16 amino acids. CDR3: CASSLADSSFGNTIYF. Here the CDR3 DNA reads TGTGCCAGCAGCTTGGCGGACAGCTCCTTCGGAAACACCATATATTTT.

This clone was observed a handful of times. J is TRBJ2-1 and V is TRBV18; TRBD2 matches 10 bases. V was pared by 2 bases and J by 8 bases, with 9 bases of the junction left unmatched. The CDR3 has 16 amino acids. Per germline, CDR1 KGHSH and CDR2 LQKENI. CDR3 DNA sequence: TGTGCCAGCTCACCAAGGGCTAGCGGGAGTCACTATGAGCAGTTCTTC. It is translated as CASSPRASGSHYEQFF.

This clone showed up just a few times. V gene TRBV7-8 combines with J gene TRBJ2-3, with a tentative D call TRBD2 (7 bases). There are 16 residues in the CDR3. Germline-derived CDR1 and CDR2 are SGHVS and FQNEAQ. V was trimmed by 3 bases and J by 4 bases, leaving 17 bases between them. CDR3 loop: CASSFSPGGGADTQYF. CDR3 bases: TGTGCCAGCAGCTTTTCCCCGGGGGGCGGCGCAGATACGCAGTATTTT.

The chain employs TRBV12-1 and TRBJ2-7; the table's TRBD1 call for D was not verified on the DNA. TRBV12-1 is classified as a pseudogene. CDR3 size: 17 residues. DNA of the CDR3: TGTGCCAGCAGCTTCCGCAAGCGGACAGGGGGGTTTTACGAGCAGTACTTC. Translating it yields CASSFRKRTGGFYEQYF.

The V call is TRBV6-1, the J call TRBJ2-3, with a weak D call TRBD1 (5 bases). There are 15 residues in the CDR3. Germline lookup yields CDR1 MNHNS and CDR2 SASEGT. The ends were cut back, 1 base at V and 1 base at J, with 9 bases in the middle. The CDR3 DNA reads TGTGCCAGCAGTGAAGAAGGGGTCGGCACAGATACGCAGTATTTT. This translates into CASSEEGVGTDTQYF.

This clone appeared a few times. V and J are TRBV5-1 and TRBJ2-7; D perhaps matches TRBD2 (7 bases). CDR1 and CDR2 from the germline V gene are SGHRS and YFSETQ. The CDR3 is 14 residues long. Trimming cost V 2 bases and J 0 bases, with 9 bases left between them. CDR3 in amino acids: CASSFRGASYEQYF. In DNA form, the CDR3 reads TGCGCCAGCAGCTTTCGGGGGGCCTCCTACGAGCAGTACTTC.

CDR3 region: CASSLGVGGGEKLFF. For the CDR3, the DNA is TGTGCCAGCAGCTTAGGGGTAGGGGGTGGTGAAAAACTGTTTTTT. The V gene is TRBV7-2, the J gene TRBJ1-4; D perhaps matches TRBD1 (6 bases). CDR1 is SGHTA, CDR2 FQGNSA, per germline. V was pared by 1 base and J by 7 bases, with 13 bases between. The CDR3 runs to 15 residues.

The sample holds a few counts of this clone. This chain joins TRBV25-1 and TRBJ2-3; D is possibly TRBD1 (6 bases). Trimming cost V 4 bases and J 1 base, with 9 bases left between them. This CDR3 has 14 residues. Germline CDR1 and CDR2: MGHDK and SYGVNS. Here the CDR3 reads CASSASGGTDTQYF. CDR3 nucleotides: TGTGCCAGCAGTGCTTCAGGGGGCACAGATACGCAGTATTTT.

The sample holds a few counts of this clone. The V call is TRBV6-1, the J call TRBJ1-4; D ambiguous. The germline V gene has CDR1 MNHNS and CDR2 SASEGT. The CDR3 covers 13 residues. V was pared by 7 bases and J by 7 bases, with 13 bases between. CDR3 residues: CASTTVRGEKLFF. The CDR3 nucleotides are TGTGCCAGCACCACCGTAAGAGGTGAAAAACTGTTTTTT.

This clone came up a few times. The chain couples TRBV10-3 to TRBJ2-2; TRBD2 aligns across 12 bases. CDR1 is ENHRY and CDR2 is SYGVKD in the germline V gene. V lost 10 bases, J lost 7 bases, and 13 bases stayed unmatched. This CDR3 is 16 amino acids long. CDR3 sequence reads: CATQASGRAESGELFF. CDR3 coding DNA: TGTGCCACCCAAGCTAGCGGGAGGGCCGAAAGCGGGGAGCTGTTTTTT.